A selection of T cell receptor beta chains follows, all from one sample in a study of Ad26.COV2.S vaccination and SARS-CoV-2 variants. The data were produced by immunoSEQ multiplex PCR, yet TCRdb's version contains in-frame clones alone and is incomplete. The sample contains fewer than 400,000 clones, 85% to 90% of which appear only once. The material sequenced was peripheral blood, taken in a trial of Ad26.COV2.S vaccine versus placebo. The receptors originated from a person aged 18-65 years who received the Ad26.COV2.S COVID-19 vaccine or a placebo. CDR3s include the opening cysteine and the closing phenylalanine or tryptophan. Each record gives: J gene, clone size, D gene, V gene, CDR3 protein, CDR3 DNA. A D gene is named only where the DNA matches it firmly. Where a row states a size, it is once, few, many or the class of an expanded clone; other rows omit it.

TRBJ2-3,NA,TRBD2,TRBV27,CASSYLWLAGGRDTQYF,TGTGCCAGCAGTTACCTGTGGCTAGCGGGGGGTCGAGATACGCAGTATTTT
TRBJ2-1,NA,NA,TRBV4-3,CASSQGVGGPDEQFF,TGCGCCAGCAGCCAAGGGGTGGGGGGGCCAGATGAGCAGTTCTTC
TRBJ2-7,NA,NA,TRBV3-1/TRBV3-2,CASSQMAEIRYEQYF,TGTGCCAGCAGCCAAATGGCCGAGATACGCTACGAGCAGTACTTC
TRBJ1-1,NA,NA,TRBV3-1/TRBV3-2,CASSQAPAKNTEAFF,TGTGCCAGCAGCCAGGCCCCGGCCAAGAACACTGAAGCTTTCTTT
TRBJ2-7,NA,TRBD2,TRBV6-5,CASSLLAGGSYEQYF,TGTGCCAGCAGCCTGTTAGCGGGGGGGAGCTACGAGCAGTACTTC
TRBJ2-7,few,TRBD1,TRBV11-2,CASSPDRGGYYEQYF,TGTGCCAGCAGCCCGGACAGGGGAGGTTACTACGAGCAGTACTTC
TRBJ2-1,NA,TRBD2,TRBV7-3,CASSKERGGRGEQFF,TGTGCCAGCAGCAAGGAGCGGGGGGGCCGCGGTGAGCAGTTCTTC
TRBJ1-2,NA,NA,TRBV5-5,CASSLVTGPGYGYTF,TGTGCCAGCAGCTTGGTCACGGGGCCGGGGTATGGCTACACCTTC
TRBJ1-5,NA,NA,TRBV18,CASSLQDGRQPQHF,TGTGCCAGCTCACTTCAGGACGGCCGTCAGCCCCAGCATTTT
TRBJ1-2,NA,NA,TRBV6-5,CASSRTQDRYGYTF,TGTGCCAGCAGCCGAACACAGGACAGATATGGCTACACCTTC
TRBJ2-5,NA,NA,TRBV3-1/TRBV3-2,CASSQEFDPRETQETQYF,TGTGCCAGCAGCCAAGAGTTTGACCCCAGGGAAACCCAAGAGACCCAGTACTTC
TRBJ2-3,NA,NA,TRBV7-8,CASSGQATDTQYF,TGTGCCAGCTCCGGACAAGCGACAGATACGCAGTATTTT
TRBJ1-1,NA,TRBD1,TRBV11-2,CASSLGTGAGNTEAFF,TGTGCCAGCAGCTTAGGGACAGGAGCCGGGAACACTGAAGCTTTCTTT
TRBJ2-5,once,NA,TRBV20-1,CSASNGGDETQYF,TGCAGTGCTAGTAACGGCGGGGACGAGACCCAGTACTTC
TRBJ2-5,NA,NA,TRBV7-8,CASSLMYQETQYF,TGTGCCAGCAGCTTAATGTACCAAGAGACCCAGTACTTC
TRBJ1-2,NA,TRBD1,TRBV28,CASRGTAYGYTF,TGTGCCAGCAGGGGGACAGCCTATGGCTACACCTTC